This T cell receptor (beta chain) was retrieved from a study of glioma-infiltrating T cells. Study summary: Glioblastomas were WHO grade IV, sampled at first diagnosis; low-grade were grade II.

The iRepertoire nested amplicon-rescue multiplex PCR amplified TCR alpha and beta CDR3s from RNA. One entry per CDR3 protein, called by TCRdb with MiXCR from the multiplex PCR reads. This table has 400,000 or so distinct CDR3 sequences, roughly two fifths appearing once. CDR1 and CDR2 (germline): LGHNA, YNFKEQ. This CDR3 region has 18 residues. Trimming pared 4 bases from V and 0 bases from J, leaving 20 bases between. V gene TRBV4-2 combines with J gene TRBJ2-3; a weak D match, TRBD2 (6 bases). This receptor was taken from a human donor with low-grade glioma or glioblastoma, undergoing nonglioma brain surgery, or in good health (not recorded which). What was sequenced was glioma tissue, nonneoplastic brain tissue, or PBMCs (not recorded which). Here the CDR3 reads CASSPLGIAAVSTDTQYF. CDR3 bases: TGTGCCAGCAGCCCTTTGGGGATAGCGGCGGTTAGCACAGATACGCAGTATTTT.